The 9 T cell receptor beta chains presented below share a single source sample, sequenced in a study of T cell responses to AZD1222 COVID-19 vaccine. Measured with immunoSEQ multiplex PCR; TCRdb has only the in-frame clones, and not every one. The table shows around 150,000 clones, with approximately 90% occurring only once. Material: peripheral blood, obtained on day 0 of AZD1222 vaccination. The receptor set was obtained from an adult in good health.

Details on this clone: Other nucleotide sequences in the sample specify the same CDR3. The V and J genes are TRBV7-9 and TRBJ2-1, with 12 positions matching TRBD2. Germline CDR1 is SEHNR and CDR2 is FQNEAQ (reference sequence). V lost 1 base to trimming and J lost 0 bases; unmatched junction nucleotides: 7. This CDR3 spans 19 amino acids. The CDR3 here is CASSLGLAGGSSSYNEQFF. The CDR3 DNA follows: TGTGCCAGCAGCTTAGGCCTAGCGGGAGGGTCAAGCTCCTACAATGAGCAGTTCTTC.

The rearrangement uses TRBV20-1 and TRBJ1-2, with D uncertain. This CDR3 spans 11 amino acids. Trimming took off 3 bases at V and 10 bases at J, with 12 bases between the two ends. Per germline, CDR1 DFQATT and CDR2 SNEGSKA (reference sequence). The CDR3 sequence: CSARNGRSYTF. CDR3 in DNA: TGCAGTGCTAGGAATGGACGGTCCTACACCTTC.

The V gene is TRBV9, the J gene TRBJ1-3; maybe TRBD1 (5 bases). V lost 3 bases, J lost 0 bases, and 13 bases lay in between. Germline CDR1 SGDLS, CDR2 YYNGEE. The CDR3 sequence is 16 residues long. The CDR3: CASSATGTNSGNTIYF. The CDR3 bases are TGTGCCAGCAGCGCCACAGGAACTAACTCTGGAAACACCATATATTTT. Combining the CDR3 with reference TRBV9 and TRBJ1-3 gives the whole variable domain DSGVTQTPKHLITATGQRVTLRCSPRSGDLSVYWYQQSLDQGLQFLIQYYNGEERAKGNILERFSAQQFPDLHSELNLSSLELGDSALYFCASSATGTNSGNTIYFGEGSWLTVV.

Written as DNA, the CDR3 is TGTGCCAGCAGCGGACAGACTAGCGGGGGGGTTCAACGATACAATGAGCAGTTCTTC. Protein sequence: CASSGQTSGGVQRYNEQFF. V gene TRBV7-3 combines with J gene TRBJ2-1; 14 nucleotides match TRBD2. Germline CDR1 SGHTA, CDR2 FQGTGA. Trimming at V came to 5 bases and at J to 4 bases, leaving 13 bases not matched to a gene. The CDR3 spans 19 residues.

This chain uses TRBV4-2 with TRBJ1-6, with a possible D match to TRBD1 (6 bases). Deletions cut 4 bases from V and 6 bases from J, with 16 bases between. CDR3 size: 16 residues. Germline CDR1 LGHNA, CDR2 YNFKEQ. CDR3 sequence: CASSPEGGMGNSPLHF. Written as DNA, the CDR3 is TGTGCCAGCAGCCCAGAGGGGGGGATGGGTAATTCACCCCTCCACTTT.

This sequence joins TRBV28 and TRBJ2-1; TRBD2 matches 9 bases. Germline V gene data show CDR1 as MDHEN and CDR2 as SYDVKM. The CDR3 has 16 residues. Trimming took 6 bases from V and 0 from J; bases not matched to a gene: 6. In DNA form, the CDR3 reads TGTGCCAGCAGCAGAGCGGGAGGATCCTCCTACAATGAGCAGTTCTTC. This codes for CASSRAGGSSYNEQFF.

The chain is built from TRBV10-3 and TRBJ1-3; D gene uncertain. Looked up from germline, CDR1 is ENHRY and CDR2 is SYGVKD. Trimming left V 8 bases short and J 4 bases short, with 12 bases between. CDR3 length equals 13 residues. The CDR3 region has the DNA TGTGCCATCGGGCAGCGACAAGGAAACACCATATATTTT. Translating it yields CAIGQRQGNTIYF.

The CDR3 bases are TGCGCCAGCAGCTCCCCTGGACAGGCAGAGACCCAGTACTTC. Translating gives CASSSPGQAETQYF. This rearrangement joins TRBV5-1 to TRBJ2-5; TRBD1 aligns across 7 bases. The CDR3 has 14 residues. With V trimmed by 3 bases and J by 4 bases, 6 bases remained unmatched. CDR1 is SGHRS, CDR2 YFSETQ, per germline.

The V gene is TRBV7-3, the J gene TRBJ2-5, with D possibly being TRBD1 (6 bases). The germline V gene encodes CDR1 SGHTA and CDR2 FQGTGA. CDR3 length: 14 amino acids. Trimming removed 0 bases from V and 1 base from J, with 6 bases in between. This chain's CDR3 is CASSLTDSQETQYF. The CDR3, as DNA: TGTGCCAGCAGCTTAACGGACAGCCAAGAGACCCAGTACTTC.